This TCR beta chain was identified in a study of identifying expanded T cells in peripheral blood. The study, taken as a whole, reports: Roughly 2-week clone count variance significantly increased as total template count grew.

No infections or other immune events were documented during collection. TCRdb's table, derived via immunoSEQ multiplex PCR, lists solely in-frame clones and lacks some. The table shows 75,000 to 100,000 clones, with 89% occurring only once. The CDR3 consists of 18 residues. CDR1 and CDR2 (germline): SGHRS, YFSETQ. V was clipped by 4 bases and J by 1 base; unmatched bases: 9. Concerning this clone: Its antigen is as yet unknown.

The source material was blood. The rearrangement joins TRBV5-1 to TRBJ2-6; 9 bases align to TRBD1. The receptor comes from a person aged 18 to 75 in good health. CDR3 residues: CASSPSGTGSSGANVLTF. The CDR3 DNA is TGCGCCAGCAGCCCGTCCGGGACAGGGTCGTCTGGGGCCAACGTCCTGACTTTC.